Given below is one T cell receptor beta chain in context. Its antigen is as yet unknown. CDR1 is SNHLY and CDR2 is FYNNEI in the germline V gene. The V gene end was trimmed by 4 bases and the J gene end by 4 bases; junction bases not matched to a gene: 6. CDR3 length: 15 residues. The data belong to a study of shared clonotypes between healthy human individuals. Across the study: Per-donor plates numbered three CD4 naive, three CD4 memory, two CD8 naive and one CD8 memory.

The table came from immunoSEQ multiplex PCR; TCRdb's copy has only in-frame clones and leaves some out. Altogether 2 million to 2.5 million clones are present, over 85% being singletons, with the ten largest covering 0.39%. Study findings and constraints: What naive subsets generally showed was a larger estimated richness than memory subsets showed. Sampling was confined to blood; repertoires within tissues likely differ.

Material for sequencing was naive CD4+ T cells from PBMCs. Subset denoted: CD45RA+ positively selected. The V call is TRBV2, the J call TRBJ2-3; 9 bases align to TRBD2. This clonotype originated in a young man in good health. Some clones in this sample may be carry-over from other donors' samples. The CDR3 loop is CASSVIAGDSDTQYF. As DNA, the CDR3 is TGTGCCAGCAGTGTCATAGCGGGAGATTCAGATACGCAGTATTTT.